This TCR beta chain was recorded in a study of PD-1 blockade in classical Hodgkin lymphoma. Study-wide points: CD8+ TCR diversity did not rise significantly by C4D1, unlike CD4+. The study found complete responders had baseline diversity similar to newly diagnosed patients. The drivers behind the repertoire differences, possibly disease activity or prior therapy, remain undefined.

Of note for this clone: Its matching antigen is unknown.

Here immunoSEQ multiplex PCR was the method, and the copy in TCRdb shows in-frame clones only, minus some. Of 75,000 to 100,000 clones listed, approximately 80% are singletons. Every single patient, without exception, relapsed after autologous stem cell transplantation, and brentuximab vedotin exposure varied. CDR3 length: 14 residues. Germline CDR1 is ENHRY and CDR2 is SYGVKD. V lost 5 bases to trimming and J lost 6 bases; unmatched junction nucleotides: 8. This chain links TRBV10-3 with TRBJ2-7; 9 bases are shared with TRBD2. The clonotype originates from a human donor with classical Hodgkin lymphoma. Material: peripheral blood mononuclear cells (PBMCs), obtained before the second cycle of nivolumab. The CDR3 here is CAISQREVVGEQYF. CDR3 DNA: TGTGCCATCAGTCAGCGGGAGGTCGTCGGCGAGCAGTACTTC.